These T cell receptor beta chains were read from a single sample in a study of T cell responses to AZD1222 COVID-19 vaccine. The table came from immunoSEQ multiplex PCR; TCRdb's copy has only in-frame clones and leaves some out. The data contain about 67,000 clones, 84% of them singletons. The sample in question was peripheral blood, obtained on day 0 of AZD1222 vaccination. The receptors originated from an adult in good health. Both conserved end residues are part of each CDR3. Fields, in order: CDR3 protein, CDR3 DNA, D gene, V gene, J gene, clone size. D genes are given only for firm matches. Expanded clones are given a class, and other clones once, few, many or no size at all.

CASSVVQGQGAPQPQHF	TGTGCCAGCAGTGTAGTTCAGGGACAGGGGGCCCCTCAGCCCCAGCATTTT	TRBD1	TRBV2	TRBJ1-5	NA
CASSQDSWGQNYGYTF	TGCGCCAGCAGCCAAGACTCCTGGGGACAGAACTATGGCTACACCTTC	TRBD1	TRBV4-3	TRBJ1-2	NA
CASSLGYEQYF	TGTGCCAGCAGCTTAGGCTACGAGCAGTACTTC	NA	TRBV5-6	TRBJ2-7	NA
CASSLAGIEAFF	TGTGCCAGCAGCTTAGCCGGAATCGAGGCTTTCTTT	NA	TRBV7-9	TRBJ1-1	NA
CASSQGTSGRSYNEQFF	TGTGCCAGCAGCCAAGGGACTAGCGGGCGTTCCTACAATGAGCAGTTCTTC	TRBD2	TRBV11-3	TRBJ2-1	NA
CASSLGRGYEQFF	TGTGCCAGCAGCCTCGGCAGGGGTTATGAGCAGTTCTTC	NA	TRBV7-3	TRBJ2-1	NA
CASSLTRVIVDQPQHF	TGTGCCAGCAGTTTGACCAGAGTTATAGTTGATCAGCCCCAGCATTTT	NA	TRBV28	TRBJ1-5	NA
CASSFSGEGGNYGYTF	TGTGCCAGCAGCTTTTCTGGAGAGGGCGGAAACTATGGCTACACCTTC	NA	TRBV11-2	TRBJ1-2	NA
CASSLQGGQETQYF	TGTGCCAGCAGTTTACAGGGGGGGCAAGAGACCCAGTACTTC	NA	TRBV27	TRBJ2-5	NA
CATSRGRTASYEQYF	TGTGCCACCAGCAGAGGCAGGACAGCCTCCTACGAGCAGTACTTC	NA	TRBV15	TRBJ2-7	NA
CASSPWTGGDYTF	TGTGCCAGCAGTCCCTGGACAGGGGGGGACTACACCTTC	TRBD1	TRBV28	TRBJ1-2	NA
CASSKGGGPNSPLHF	TGTGCCAGCAGTAAAGGGGGGGGACCGAATTCACCCCTCCACTTT	NA	TRBV27	TRBJ1-6	NA
CASSQRSHSQETQYF	TGTGCCAGCAGCCAAAGGTCACACTCACAAGAGACCCAGTACTTC	NA	TRBV4-2	TRBJ2-5	NA
CATSDPTGADQPQHF	TGTGCCACCAGTGACCCAACAGGGGCGGATCAGCCCCAGCATTTT	TRBD1	TRBV24-1	TRBJ1-5	NA
CASNPIGTGGFEQYF	TGTGCCAGCAATCCAATCGGGACAGGGGGCTTCGAGCAGTACTTC	TRBD1	TRBV28	TRBJ2-7	once
CASSLSLGQENTGELFF	TGTGCCAGCAGTTTATCACTAGGGCAGGAGAACACCGGGGAGCTGTTTTTT	NA	TRBV28	TRBJ2-2	NA
CASSLGGQTNYGYTF	TGTGCCAGCAGCTTAGGGGGGCAGACCAACTATGGCTACACCTTC	NA	TRBV13	TRBJ1-2	NA
CASSSGQTSGNTIYF	TGTGCCAGCAGTTCGGGACAGACCTCTGGAAACACCATATATTTT	TRBD1	TRBV27	TRBJ1-3	NA
CASSPVMGGTAFF	TGTGCCAGCAGCCCAGTAATGGGAGGGACAGCTTTCTTT	NA	TRBV14	TRBJ1-1	NA
CASTRGDNTGELFF	TGTGCCAGTACCCGGGGAGATAACACCGGGGAGCTGTTTTTT	NA	TRBV19	TRBJ2-2	NA
CATNRDSTDTQYF	TGTGCCACCAACCGGGACAGCACAGATACGCAGTATTTT	NA	TRBV24-1	TRBJ2-3	NA
CASSLTEQETQYF	TGTGCCAGCAGTTTAACGGAACAAGAGACCCAGTACTTC	NA	TRBV28	TRBJ2-5	NA
CASSLTGSGGELFF	TGTGCCAGCAGTTTAACAGGGAGTGGCGGGGAGCTGTTTTTT	NA	TRBV28	TRBJ2-2	NA
CASSTGWNEQFF	TGTGCCAGTAGTACAGGGTGGAATGAGCAGTTCTTC	NA	TRBV19	TRBJ2-1	NA
CASRPPLQAGGNYGYTF	TGTGCCAGCAGGCCACCCCTTCAGGCAGGGGGCAACTATGGCTACACCTTC	TRBD1	TRBV28	TRBJ1-2	NA
CASSPNRHRNTEAFF	TGTGCCAGCAGTCCAAACCGACACAGGAACACTGAAGCTTTCTTT	NA	TRBV6-5	TRBJ1-1	NA
CASSIQGGRTGELFF	TGTGCCAGCAGCATCCAGGGGGGACGTACCGGGGAGCTGTTTTTT	NA	TRBV7-2	TRBJ2-2	NA
CASSVRTGHGYTF	TGTGCCAGCAGCGTTCGGACAGGTCATGGCTACACCTTC	TRBD1	TRBV6-5	TRBJ1-2	NA
CASSPGDWAINSPLHF	TGTGCCAGCAGCCCCGGCGATTGGGCAATTAATTCACCCCTCCACTTT	NA	TRBV7-2	TRBJ1-6	NA
CASSPEAANYGYTF	TGCGCCAGCAGCCCCGAAGCGGCTAACTATGGCTACACCTTC	NA	TRBV5-1	TRBJ1-2	NA
CASSLGGGGQPQHF	TGTGCCAGCAGCCTGGGGGGCGGAGGACAGCCCCAGCATTTT	NA	TRBV3-1/TRBV3-2	TRBJ1-5	NA
CASSIQGTYGYTF	TGTGCCAGTAGTATTCAGGGGACCTATGGCTACACCTTC	NA	TRBV19	TRBJ1-2	NA
CASSLKAGGYTF	TGTGCCAGCAGCTTGAAGGCGGGGGGCTACACCTTC	NA	TRBV5-6	TRBJ1-2	NA
CASSLTPGLSYGYTF	TGCGCCAGCAGCTTGACGCCCGGCCTATCCTATGGCTACACCTTC	NA	TRBV5-1	TRBJ1-2	NA
CASSSMLGAHEQYF	TGTGCCAGCAGTTCGATGCTTGGGGCCCACGAGCAGTACTTC	NA	TRBV28	TRBJ2-7	NA
CASSFAGTDSYNEQFF	TGTGCCAGCAGCTTCGCCGGCACAGACTCCTACAATGAGCAGTTCTTC	NA	TRBV13	TRBJ2-1	NA
CASSQRTGGEKLFF	TGTGCCAGCAGTCAGAGGACAGGCGGTGAAAAACTGTTTTTT	TRBD1	TRBV6-2/TRBV6-3	TRBJ1-4	once
CASSHRGLMNTEAFF	TGTGCCAGCAGCCACAGGGGCCTTATGAACACTGAAGCTTTCTTT	TRBD1	TRBV5-6	TRBJ1-1	few
CASSKWTGESYEQYF	TGTGCCAGCAGCAAGTGGACAGGGGAGTCCTACGAGCAGTACTTC	NA	TRBV21-1	TRBJ2-7	NA
CSVRLAGGAGELFF	TGCAGCGTGAGACTAGCGGGAGGGGCCGGGGAGCTGTTTTTT	TRBD2	TRBV29-1	TRBJ2-2	NA